A selection of T cell receptor beta chains follows, all from one sample in a study of T cells in Graves' hyperthyroidism and ophthalmopathy. TCRdb re-analysed the multiplex PCR reads in MiXCR, keeping a single row per CDR3 protein. The sample shows about 560,000 distinct CDR3 sequences, approximately 15% of them seen only once. Sequencing was done on a sample of blood. Receptors originate from a woman aged 40 to 49 with Graves' hyperthyroidism. The conserved cysteine and the conserved F or W are not part of the CDR3 here.

TRBJ2-1 TRBV2 ASSLSFGEQF
TRBJ2-1 TRBV27 ASSTTGGLKGNEQF
TRBJ2-2 TRBV20-1 SARDRLASSGELF
TRBJ1-2 TRBV7-2 ASTDGTGSYGYT
TRBJ1-4 TRBV7-2 ASSPGTGGGNEKLF
TRBJ2-2 TRBV7-9 ASSLRFPGELF
TRBJ1-2 TRBV6-1 ASSASRDRANYGYT
TRBJ2-5 TRBV20-1 SARDPGQGPPQY
TRBJ1-1 TRBV25-1 ASSNTLNTEAF
TRBJ2-1 TRBV11-2 ASSLGTTSLQF
TRBJ2-3 TRBV15 ATSRDSRGITDAQY
TRBJ2-7 TRBV10-2 ASKLSGRALEQY
TRBJ1-2 TRBV30 AWRGRGVYGYT
TRBJ2-5 TRBV6-1 ASSYDGYRQETQY
TRBJ2-7 TRBV20-1 SADTYEQY
TRBJ2-2 TRBV28 ASSLLVGELF
TRBJ2-1 TRBV2 ASSFTGTGTWDEQF
TRBJ2-1 TRBV20-1 SAKTPGLILSYNEQF
TRBJ2-7 TRBV15 ATSPDSSYEQY
TRBJ1-1 TRBV6-1 ASSHPFGANTEAF
TRBJ1-2 TRBV11-2 ASSFATGGDYYGYT
TRBJ2-2 TRBV4-1 ASTSLGRPNTGELF